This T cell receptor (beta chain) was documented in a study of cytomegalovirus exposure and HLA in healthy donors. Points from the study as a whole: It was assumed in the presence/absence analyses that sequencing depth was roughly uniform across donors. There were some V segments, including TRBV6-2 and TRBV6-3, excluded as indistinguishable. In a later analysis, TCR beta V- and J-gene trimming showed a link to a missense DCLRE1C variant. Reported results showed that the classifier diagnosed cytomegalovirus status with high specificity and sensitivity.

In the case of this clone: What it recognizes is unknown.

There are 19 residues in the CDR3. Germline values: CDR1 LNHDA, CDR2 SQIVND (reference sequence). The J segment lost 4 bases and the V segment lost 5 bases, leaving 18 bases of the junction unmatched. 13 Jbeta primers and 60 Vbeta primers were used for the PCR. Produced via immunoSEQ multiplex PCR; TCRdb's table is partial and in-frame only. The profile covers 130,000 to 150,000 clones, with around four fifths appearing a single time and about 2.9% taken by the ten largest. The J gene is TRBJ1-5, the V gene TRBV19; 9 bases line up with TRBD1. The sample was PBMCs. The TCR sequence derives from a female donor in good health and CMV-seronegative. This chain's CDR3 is CASSPRDRVGGSGNQPQHF. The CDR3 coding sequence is TGTGCCAGTAGTCCCCGGGACAGGGTAGGGGGTTCTGGGAATCAGCCCCAGCATTTT.